This entry lists 5 T cell receptor beta chains sequenced from one sample in a study of T cell responses to AZD1222 COVID-19 vaccine. TCRdb's table, derived via immunoSEQ multiplex PCR, lists solely in-frame clones and lacks some. The data contain more than 95,000 clones, about 87% of them singletons. The starting material was peripheral blood, obtained on day 0 of AZD1222 vaccination. The receptors were sampled from an adult in good health.

The rearrangement uses TRBV28 and TRBJ2-5; D is perhaps TRBD1 (6 bases). Germline V gene lookup returns CDR1 MDHEN and CDR2 SYDVKM. Trimming pared 7 bases from V and 7 bases from J, leaving 16 bases between. The CDR3 is 13 residues long. For the CDR3, the DNA is TGTGCCAGCAACTGGGGGCATGACGGGACCCAGTACTTC. Its protein product is CASNWGHDGTQYF.

CDR3 in DNA: TGTGCCAGTAGTCTCCGGGACAGGGGCAATCAGCCCCAGCATTTT. Translating it yields CASSLRDRGNQPQHF. This chain links TRBV19 with TRBJ1-5; 9 bases agree with TRBD1. With 5 bases clipped from V and 2 bases from J, the junction kept 4 bases outside the gene matches. In germline, CDR1 is LNHDA, CDR2 SQIVND (reference sequence). The CDR3 spans 15 residues.

The V call is TRBV18, the J call TRBJ2-7, with TRBD1 matching over 8 bases. The V and J ends lost 0 bases and 3 bases, in that order; junction bases with no gene match: 4. Germline lookup yields CDR1 KGHSH and CDR2 LQKENI. There are 15 residues in the CDR3. CDR3: CASSPPGRGLYEQYF. CDR3 nucleotide sequence: TGTGCCAGCTCACCACCCGGCAGGGGGCTCTACGAGCAGTACTTC.

This clone showed up just once. The chain recombines TRBV19 with TRBJ1-6; maybe TRBD1 (5 bases). The CDR3 runs 15 residues. Germline V lookup: CDR1 LNHDA, CDR2 SQIVND (reference sequence). The V and J ends lost 6 bases and 0 bases respectively, with 9 bases between them. The CDR3 protein is CASSGGSSYNSPLHF. The DNA for the CDR3 is TGTGCCAGTAGCGGGGGGAGCTCCTATAATTCACCCCTCCACTTT.

The rearrangement links TRBV14 to TRBJ2-5; D gene ambiguous. The germline CDR1 and CDR2 sequences are SGHDN and FVKESK. CDR3 length: 16 residues. V dropped 5 bases and J dropped 1 base, with 17 bases sitting between them. The CDR3 nucleotides are TGTGCCAGCAGCGCCCGTCGCCGTGTCCTCCAAGAGACCCAGTACTTC. Amino acid sequence: CASSARRRVLQETQYF.